Sequencing of this T cell receptor beta chain was carried out in a study of monozygotic twins with inflammatory bowel disease. TCRdb reanalyzed the 5' RACE reads and collapses them to one entry per CDR3 protein, without DNA. This table holds over 130,000 distinct CDR3 sequences. The CDR3 covers 15 residues. CDR1 is MNHNS, CDR2 SASEGT, per germline. This sequence originates from a human donor with ulcerative colitis or Crohn's disease, or a healthy co-twin of an affected twin (not recorded which). Sequenced: blood. This chain joins TRBV6-1 and TRBJ2-5; checking the TCRdb D call of TRBD1 is not possible without DNA. The CDR3 is CVSSHRTRGQETQYF.